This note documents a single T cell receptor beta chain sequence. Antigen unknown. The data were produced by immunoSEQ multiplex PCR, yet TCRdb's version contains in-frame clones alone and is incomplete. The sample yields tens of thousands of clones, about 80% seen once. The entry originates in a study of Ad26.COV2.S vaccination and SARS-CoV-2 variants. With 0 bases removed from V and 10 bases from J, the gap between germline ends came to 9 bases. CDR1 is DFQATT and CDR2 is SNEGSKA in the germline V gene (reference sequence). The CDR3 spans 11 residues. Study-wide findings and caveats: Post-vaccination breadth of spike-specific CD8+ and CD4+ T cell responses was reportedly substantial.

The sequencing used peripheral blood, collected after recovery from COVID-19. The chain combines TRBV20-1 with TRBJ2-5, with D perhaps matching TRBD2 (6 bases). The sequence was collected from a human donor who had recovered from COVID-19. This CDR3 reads CSARDPGVQYF. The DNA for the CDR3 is TGCAGTGCTAGAGATCCGGGGGTCCAGTACTTC.